The rows below give T cell receptor beta chains drawn from one sample of a study of CDR3 diversity in severe acne. TCRdb itself ran the PCR reads through MiXCR, one entry per CDR3 protein. Of roughly 93,000 distinct CDR3 sequences detected, about 53% appear once; the ten largest clones hold roughly 10%. The sample consisted of blood. These receptors all come from a male donor with severe acne vulgaris. Each CDR3 is given with its conserved first and last residue. A D gene is named only where the DNA matches it firmly. The listing skips clone size in some rows; elsewhere it reads once, few, many or a size class.

v_call	d_call	j_call	clone_size	cdr3_nt	cdr3_aa
TRBV6-1	TRBD1	TRBJ2-7	many	TGTGCCAGCAGCCGGACAGGGCCCCTCTACGAGCAGTACTTC	CASSRTGPLYEQYF
TRBV6-4	.	TRBJ2-3	many	TGTGCCAGCAGTGAAGGGGCGGACACAGATACGCAGTATTTT	CASSEGADTDTQYF
TRBV29-1	TRBD1	TRBJ1-2	many	TGCAGCGGGATGACAGGGGGCTATGGCTACACCTTC	CSGMTGGYGYTF
TRBV11-2	.	TRBJ2-1	.	TGTGCCAGCAGCTTATGGCGGGGCAGGTACAATGAGCAGTTCTTC	CASSLWRGRYNEQFF
TRBV24-1	.	TRBJ1-2	.	TGTGCCACCAGTGATCCCGAGGGGGATCGCTACACCTTC	CATSDPEGDRYTF
TRBV29-1	.	TRBJ2-5	.	TGCAGCGTTGCCCGGACCGTCCCCGGGGAGACCCAGTACTTC	CSVARTVPGETQYF
TRBV6-4	.	TRBJ1-5	few	TGTGCCAGCAGTGACTCGGTGGGTCAGCCCCAGCATTTT	CASSDSVGQPQHF
TRBV7-6	TRBD1	TRBJ2-7	many	TGTGCCAGCAGCCCGACGATCGGGACAGGCGGATACTACGAGCAGTACTTC	CASSPTIGTGGYYEQYF
TRBV7-2	TRBD2	TRBJ2-1	.	TGTGCCAGCGTGACTAGCGGGAGTACCCACAATGAGCAGCTCTTC	CASVTSGSTHNEQLF
TRBV28	TRBD1	TRBJ2-2	.	TGTGCCAGCAGTTCTCCGGGACAGGACGACACCGGGGAGCTGTTTTTT	CASSSPGQDDTGELFF
TRBV11-1	.	TRBJ2-7	many	TGTGCCAGCAGCTTAGAACGCAGTTACGAGCAGTACTTC	CASSLERSYEQYF
TRBV28	.	TRBJ2-1	.	TGTGCCACCGTGAGGTCCTATAATGAGCAGTTCTTC	CATVRSYNEQFF
TRBV9	.	TRBJ2-7	.	TGTGCCAGCAGCCAAGATCGAGGAGAGCAGTACTTC	CASSQDRGEQYF
TRBV10-3	.	TRBJ2-2	.	TGTGCCATCGTCCGGGGAAACGGGGAGCTGTTTTTT	CAIVRGNGELFF
TRBV20-1	TRBD2	TRBJ2-1	medium-sized	TGCAGTGCTAGAGCTCCGACTAGCGGCTACAATGAGCAGTTCTTC	CSARAPTSGYNEQFF
TRBV19	.	TRBJ1-2	many	TGTGCCAGTAGTATCCGAGGGTCTGGCTACACCTTC	CASSIRGSGYTF
TRBV20-1	TRBD2	TRBJ2-7	many	TGCAGTGCTGCACAAGCGGGAATAACCTACGAGCAGTACTTC	CSAAQAGITYEQYF
TRBV5-5	.	TRBJ2-7	.	TGTGCCAGCGGGCCAGGGGCCGCCGAGCAGTACTTC	CASGPGAAEQYF
TRBV18	.	TRBJ2-7	many	TGTGCCAGCTCACCACCGGGTGGTGGGGGCTACGAGCAGTACTTC	CASSPPGGGGYEQYF
TRBV7-3	TRBD1	TRBJ2-3	.	TGTGCCAGCAGCTTCCAGACAGGGAATGCAGATACGCAGTATTTT	CASSFQTGNADTQYF
TRBV20-1	TRBD1	TRBJ2-5	.	TGCAGTGCTTCAGGGGGCCAAGAGACCCAGTACTTC	CSASGGQETQYF
TRBV25-1	.	TRBJ2-7	.	TGTGCCAGCAGTGGACAGTCACCCTACGAGCAGTACTTC	CASSGQSPYEQYF
TRBV7-2	.	TRBJ2-6	.	TGTGCCAGCAGCCCGACAGTCGCTACTGGGGCCAACGTCCTGACTTTC	CASSPTVATGANVLTF
TRBV5-1	TRBD1	TRBJ2-3	many	TGCGCCAGTGCGACAGGGAGCACAGATACGCAGTATTTT	CASATGSTDTQYF
TRBV4-1	TRBD2	TRBJ2-5	many	TGCGCCAGCAGCCAAGTGGGGGGGGAGACCCAGTACTTC	CASSQVGGETQYF
TRBV29-1	TRBD1	TRBJ1-1	once	TGCAGCGTTGAAGAAGAAACAGGGGAGGTGAACACTGAAGCTTTCTTT	CSVEEETGEVNTEAFF
TRBV29-1	.	TRBJ2-5	.	TGCAGCGTTGCCCGGAGGGTGGATGAGACCCAGTACTTC	CSVARRVDETQYF
TRBV29-1	.	TRBJ1-2	few	TGCAGCGTTGAAGATCTTGGGCCGACAAACTATGGCTACACCTTC	CSVEDLGPTNYGYTF
TRBV28	.	TRBJ2-7	.	TGTGCCAGCAGGTATGCTCGCAGGGGAGGCTACGAGCAGTACTTC	CASRYARRGGYEQYF
TRBV11-3	.	TRBJ1-6	many	TGTGCCAGCAGCCCGAACAGGGAGAAACCCCTCCACTTT	CASSPNREKPLHF
TRBV20-1	TRBD2	TRBJ2-3	.	TGCAGTGCTGAGAGCGGGAGGGCGAATACGCAGTATTTT	CSAESGRANTQYF
TRBV11-2	TRBD1	TRBJ2-2	.	TGTGCCAGCAGGCCCCAGGGGGCCATCACCGGGGAGCTGTTTTTT	CASRPQGAITGELFF
TRBV5-8	TRBD2	TRBJ2-1	many	TGTGCCAGCAGCTGCAGGGAGGGTAGCGGGATCGAACAGTGCTCCTACAATGAGCAGTTCTTC	CASSCREGSGIEQCSYNEQFF
TRBV7-8	.	TRBJ1-4	.	TGTGCCAGCAGCCCTAGGGCAGGGGCCGCTAATGAAAAACTGTTTTTT	CASSPRAGAANEKLFF
TRBV20-1	.	TRBJ1-5	many	TGCAGTGCTAGTCAGGGTCTACGTCAGCCCCAGCATTTT	CSASQGLRQPQHF
TRBV27	.	TRBJ2-1	.	TGTGCCAGCAGCGGATCGAGCGCGGCCACCTACAATGAGCAGTTCTTC	CASSGSSAATYNEQFF
TRBV5-6	.	TRBJ2-4	.	TGTGCCAGCAGCTTCCTGGCCGCAGGGACCAAAAACATTCAGTACTTC	CASSFLAAGTKNIQYF
TRBV2	TRBD1	TRBJ2-2	.	TGTGCCAGCAGTGACTTATACGGGACAGGGTTGGACACCGGGGAGCTGTTTTTT	CASSDLYGTGLDTGELFF
TRBV7-2	.	TRBJ1-5	few	TGTGCCAGCAGCCCGGTGGGACGCTTCAATCAGCCCCAGCATTTT	CASSPVGRFNQPQHF
TRBV28	.	TRBJ1-3	.	TGTGCCAGCAGTTCATACCGAAACAGCATATATTTT	CASSSYRNSIYF
TRBV4-3	.	TRBJ2-1	.	TGCACCAGCAGCCAAGATTGGCGACTACTATACAATGAGCAGTTCTTC	CTSSQDWRLLYNEQFF
TRBV20-1	.	TRBJ2-7	.	TGCAGTGCCATACCGGGACTCCCTGGCTACGAGCAGTACTTC	CSAIPGLPGYEQYF
TRBV9	.	TRBJ1-5	.	TGTGCCAGCAGCCCCGTTGAAGGGCTCAATCAGCCCCAGCATTTT	CASSPVEGLNQPQHF
TRBV5-1	.	TRBJ2-1	.	TGCGCCAGCAGCTTGGTTGGCGGGAACACCTACAATGAGCAGTTCTTC	CASSLVGGNTYNEQFF
TRBV10-3	TRBD1	TRBJ2-7	many	TGTGCCATCGGGCAGGGGGATAACTACGAGCAGTACTTC	CAIGQGDNYEQYF
TRBV2	TRBD1	TRBJ1-5	.	TGTGCCAGCAGTGAGGCCGGGACAGAGAATTTTGGCCAGCCCCAGCATTTT	CASSEAGTENFGQPQHF
TRBV20-1	.	TRBJ2-3	.	TGCAGTGCTAGAGAGCGACTAAGGGGGGTTGAGCAGTATTTT	CSARERLRGVEQYF
TRBV7-4	.	TRBJ1-5	.	TGTGCCAGCAGCTTATCGGGGGGCAATCAGCCCCAGCATTTT	CASSLSGGNQPQHF
TRBV30	.	TRBJ2-2	.	TGTGCCTTAGACAGGCGACACACCGGGGAGCTGTTTTTT	CALDRRHTGELFF
TRBV13	.	TRBJ1-2	.	TGTGCCAGCAGGGACATTGGCTACACCTTC	CASRDIGYTF
TRBV10-1	.	TRBJ1-4	.	TGCGCCATCTCAAATGAAAAACTGTTTTTT	CAISNEKLFF
TRBV9	TRBD1	TRBJ1-4	.	TGTGCCAGCAGCCCAGGGGGGGAGAATGAAAAACTGTTTTTT	CASSPGGENEKLFF
TRBV12-3/TRBV12-4	.	TRBJ1-2	many	TGTGCCAGCAGTAAAACTGACAGAGGGCTCTATGGCTACACCTTC	CASSKTDRGLYGYTF
TRBV10-3	.	TRBJ2-5	.	TGTGCCATCAGTGACCCTCTAAGAGGTAGCCGAGAGACCCAGTACTTC	CAISDPLRGSRETQYF
TRBV28	.	TRBJ2-1	.	TGTGCCAGCAGTTCACCTTCGGAGGGACGTAATGAGCAGTTCTTC	CASSSPSEGRNEQFF
TRBV19	.	TRBJ1-5	.	TGTGCCAGCCACGCCCACACCGGCAATCAGCCCCAGCATTTT	CASHAHTGNQPQHF
TRBV24-1	.	TRBJ1-1	medium-sized	TGTGCCACCAGTTATAAGAGGAACACTGAAGCTTTCTTT	CATSYKRNTEAFF
TRBV4-3	.	TRBJ1-2	many	TGCGCCAGCAGCCAAGATCTCGACGGAGAGAACTATGGCTACACCTTC	CASSQDLDGENYGYTF
TRBV25-1	TRBD1	TRBJ1-1	many	TGTGCCAGCACAAGACCAGGGGGCTGGACTGAAGCTTTCTTT	CASTRPGGWTEAFF
TRBV11-3	TRBD2	TRBJ2-1	few	TGTGCCAGCAGCTTGGGGACTAGCGGGAGAAATGAGCAGTTCTTC	CASSLGTSGRNEQFF